The 25 T cell receptor beta chains below come from one sample, sequenced in a study of breast tumors, draining lymph nodes, adjacent tissues. Using its own MiXCR run on the multiplex PCR reads, TCRdb lists one record per CDR3 protein. The data hold over 100,000 distinct CDR3 sequences, with 20% to 25% observed a single time. Axillary draining lymph nodes of breast cancer patients supplied the node samples. Sample: axillary lymph node tissue. Receptors originate from a female donor with breast cancer. Some clones in this sample may be carry-over from other donors' samples.

This clonotype was detected ten times or more. The J gene is TRBJ2-7, the V gene TRBV27; D possibly corresponds to TRBD1 (6 bases). CDR1 is MNHEY, CDR2 SMNVEV, per germline (reference sequence). CDR3 length: 13 amino acids. The V and J ends lost 6 bases and 1 base respectively, with 10 bases between them. The CDR3 loop reads CASRTGFSYEQYF. CDR3 DNA: TGTGCCAGCAGGACAGGTTTTTCCTACGAGCAGTACTTC.

This clonotype showed up many times. The genes are TRBV4-1 and TRBJ2-1; 7 nucleotides line up with TRBD2. The CDR3 runs to 17 residues. The ends lost 3 bases at V and 8 bases at J; junction bases unmatched: 16. Germline CDR1 reads MGHRA; CDR2 reads YSYEKL. This chain's CDR3 is CASSQTQRGLVGDEQFF. As DNA, the CDR3 is TGCGCCAGCAGCCAGACCCAAAGAGGACTAGTTGGCGATGAGCAGTTCTTC.

At least ten counts were recorded for this clonotype. This rearrangement joins TRBV6-2 or TRBV6-3 to TRBJ1-2; D may be TRBD1 (5 bases). Trimming took off 2 bases at V and 3 bases at J, with 16 bases between the two ends. The germline V gene has CDR1 MNHEY and CDR2 SVGEGT. The CDR3 length is 16 residues. In DNA form, the CDR3 reads TGTGCCAGCAGTTACGACCCCTACTCAGGGTACTATGGCTACACCTTC. As protein: CASSYDPYSGYYGYTF.

For this clonotype: Given a much more abundant clone one base away, this may be a read error. Likely a read error: the CDR3 ends without its conserved phenylalanine or tryptophan. This chain uses TRBV6-1 with TRBJ2-5, with 8 bases fitting TRBD1. The trim removed 1 base at V and 1 base at J, leaving 8 bases unmatched. The V gene's germline CDR1 is MNHNS and CDR2 SASEGT. This CDR3 has 17 amino acids. The CDR3 region is CASSEVWDRWAQETQYL. The CDR3 nucleotides are TGTGCCAGCAGTGAAGTCTGGGACAGGTGGGCCCAAGAGACCCAGTACCTC.

The chain links TRBV3-1 to TRBJ2-3; the D gene could be TRBD1 or TRBD2 (5 bases each). Per the germline V gene, CDR1 is LGHDT and CDR2 is YNNKEL (reference sequence). Trimming stripped 4 bases from V and 0 bases from J, with 11 bases between. The CDR3 is 15 residues long. CDR3 nucleotides: TGTGCCAGCAGCCTACTAGGGGCTAGCACAGATACGCAGTATTTT. Encoded protein: CASSLLGASTDTQYF.

This clonotype came up many times. V usage is TRBV11-1 and J usage is TRBJ2-7; D remains unclear. The germline V and J ends were trimmed by 5 bases and 0 bases, with 14 bases remaining between them. CDR1 and CDR2 (germline): SGHAT, FQDESV (reference sequence). The CDR3 extends over 15 amino acids. DNA of the CDR3: TGTGCCAGCAGCGCCGGCCGGGTTCCCTCCTACGAGCAGTACTTC. Translating gives CASSAGRVPSYEQYF. The whole variable domain, filled in from reference TRBV11-1 and TRBJ2-7, reads EAEVAQSPRYKITEKSQAVAFWCDPISGHATLYWYRQILGQGPELLVQFQDESVVDDSQLPKDRFSAERLKGVDSTLKIQPAELGDSAMYLCASSAGRVPSYEQYFGPGTRLTVT.

At least ten counts were recorded for this clonotype. The rearrangement uses TRBV18 and TRBJ2-5; 7 bases are shared with TRBD1. The CDR3 extends over 13 amino acids. Trimming took 3 bases from V and 5 from J; bases not matched to a gene: 3. Germline V gene lookup returns CDR1 KGHSH and CDR2 LQKENI. The chain's CDR3 is CASSPTGTETQYF. The CDR3 coding sequence is TGTGCCAGCTCACCGACAGGGACGGAGACCCAGTACTTC. Full variable domain (rest looked up from reference TRBV18 and TRBJ2-5): NAGVMQNPRHLVRRRGQEARLRCSPMKGHSHVYWYRQLPEEGLKFMVYLQKENIIDESGMPKERFSAEFPKEGPSILRIQQVVRGDSAAYFCASSPTGTETQYFGPGTRLLVL.

The chain couples TRBV6-1 to TRBJ2-1; D possibly corresponds to TRBD2 (5 bases). Looked up from germline, CDR1 is MNHNS and CDR2 is SASEGT. Trimming took 4 bases from V and 5 from J, leaving 15 bases between them. CDR3 size: 15 residues. CDR3 DNA sequence: TGTGCCAGCAGTGTTTTGGTAGCGAGGCACAATGAGCAGTTCTTC. Encoded protein: CASSVLVARHNEQFF.

In the case of this clonotype: With a much larger clone just one base away, this may be a read error. It is likely a read error, because the conserved phenylalanine at the end of the CDR3 is missing. The chain combines TRBV29-1 with TRBJ2-1; D ambiguous. CDR1 and CDR2 from the germline V gene are SQVTM and ANQGSEA. The V end was cut by 7 bases, the J end by 9 bases, with 10 bases between. The CDR3 has 10 residues. CDR3 residues: CSANGLEQFL. The CDR3, as DNA: TGCAGCGCCAATGGGCTTGAGCAGTTCCTC.

Concerning this clonotype: The junction shows a germline mismatch at one end, possibly a read error. This chain joins TRBV27 and TRBJ1-2; a weak D match, TRBD1 (6 bases). Germline values: CDR1 MNHEY, CDR2 SMNVEV (reference sequence). The CDR3 spans 14 residues. Here the CDR3 DNA reads TGTGCCAGCAGCCCCGGGACAAAAAACTGTGGCTACACCTTC. Its protein is CASSPGTKNCGYTF.

With respect to this clonotype: A much larger clone differs by one base, so this may be a read error. The V and J genes are TRBV29-1 and TRBJ2-1, with 7 positions matching TRBD2. The CDR3 is 15 amino acids. Germline V gives CDR1 SQVTM, CDR2 ANQGSEA. In nucleotides, the CDR3 is TGCAGCGTTGGGGGGAGTTGGCTCGGGGGGAATGGGCAGTTCTTC. Its translation: CSVGGSWLGGNGQFF.

This clonotype was observed a few times. The chain carries TRBV10-3 and TRBJ2-1; D is unclear. This CDR3 comprises 12 residues. The V gene's germline CDR1 is ENHRY and CDR2 SYGVKD. The V end was cut by 4 bases, the J end by 9 bases, with 10 bases between. Here the CDR3 DNA reads TGTGCCATCAGTGTGGGTGACGGTGAGCAGTTCTTC. This encodes CAISVGDGEQFF.

In this sample, this clonotype turned up many times. The V call is TRBV7-6, the J call TRBJ2-7; 8 bases are a match to TRBD1. The CDR3 is 16 residues long. Germline lookup yields CDR1 SGHVS and CDR2 FNYEAQ. V was pared by 2 bases and J by 0 bases, with 6 bases of the junction left unmatched. CDR3 sequence (DNA): TGTGCCAGCAGCTTATCAGGGGGCAAGAGCTCCTACGAGCAGTACTTC. Translating it yields CASSLSGGKSSYEQYF.

With respect to this clonotype: This may be a read error: a much more frequent sequence differs by one nucleotide. V and J are TRBV6-6 and TRBJ1-2, with TRBD1 matching over 7 bases. The CDR3 runs 10 residues. In germline, CDR1 is MNHNY, CDR2 SVGAGI (reference sequence). V was pared by 8 bases and J by 14 bases, with 8 bases of the junction left unmatched. CDR3 protein: CASWRQGETF. CDR3 nucleotides: TGTGCCAGCTGGAGACAGGGCGAGACCTTC.

Ten or more counts support this clonotype. V is TRBV20-1 and J is TRBJ2-1; 11 bases align to TRBD2. V was clipped by 3 bases and J by 9 bases; unmatched bases: 10. This CDR3 contains 15 residues. Germline CDR1 DFQATT, CDR2 SNEGSKA (reference sequence). The CDR3, as DNA: TGCAGTGCTAGTGAACTAGCGGGAGTATTAGGTGAGCAGTTCTTC. As protein: CSASELAGVLGEQFF.

In this sample, this clonotype turned up many times. This chain links TRBV4-1 with TRBJ1-2, with 7 bases that match TRBD1. There are 15 residues in the CDR3. The V gene end was trimmed by 3 bases and the J gene end by 3 bases; junction bases not matched to a gene: 7. Germline loops: CDR1 MGHRA, CDR2 YSYEKL. The CDR3 region is CASSHQRDSHYGYTF. The CDR3, as DNA: TGCGCCAGCAGCCACCAGAGGGACAGCCACTATGGCTACACCTTC.

This clonotype has at least ten counts. V is TRBV5-1 and J is TRBJ2-1, with D tentatively TRBD2 (5 bases). Deletions cut 4 bases from V and 3 bases from J, with 11 bases between. CDR1 and CDR2 (germline): SGHRS, YFSETQ. The CDR3 consists of 14 residues. CDR3 sequence reads: CASSPAEIYNEQFF. The CDR3 nucleotides are TGCGCCAGCAGCCCAGCGGAGATCTACAATGAGCAGTTCTTC.

This clonotype was recorded at least ten times. The J gene is TRBJ2-2, the V gene TRBV12-3 or TRBV12-4, with 13 positions matching TRBD2. The junction had 8 bases not matched to a gene; V was cut back by 1 base and J by 0 bases. This CDR3 region has 20 residues. The CDR3 reads CASSLVVTSGRPANTGELFF. DNA of the CDR3: TGTGCCAGCAGTTTAGTTGTGACTAGCGGGAGGCCCGCGAACACCGGGGAGCTGTTTTTT.

Ten or more counts support this clonotype. The chain is built from TRBV5-6 and TRBJ2-7; no definite D call. Between the trimmed V and J ends, which lost 4 bases and 1 base, there was a span of 6 bases. From germline, CDR1 is SGHDT and CDR2 YYEEEE. CDR3 size: 12 residues. The CDR3 protein is CASSGDSYEQYF. The CDR3 nucleotides are TGTGCCAGCAGCGGGGATTCCTACGAGCAGTACTTC. Drawing the rest from reference TRBV5-6 and TRBJ2-7, the complete variable domain is DAGVTQSPTHLIKTRGQQVTLRCSPKSGHDTVSWYQQALGQGPQFIFQYYEEEERQRGNFPDRFSGHQFPNYSSELNVNALLLGDSALYLCASSGDSYEQYFGPGTRLTVT.

This clonotype has ten or more counts. The rearrangement uses TRBV15 and TRBJ2-1, with 13 bases identical to TRBD2. The CDR3 consists of 18 residues. With V trimmed by 0 bases and J by 7 bases, 9 bases remained unmatched. Germline V CDR1 and CDR2: LNHNV, YYDKDF (reference sequence). The chain's CDR3 is CATSRESLAGGIGNEQFF. The CDR3 bases are TGTGCCACCAGCAGAGAATCACTAGCGGGAGGGATCGGGAATGAGCAGTTCTTC.

For this clonotype: This clone may be a read error of a much larger clone one base away. The chain joins TRBV5-1 to TRBJ2-3, with 10 bases that match TRBD2. CDR1 and CDR2 (germline): SGHRS, YFSETQ. The V and J ends lost 3 bases and 6 bases, in that order; junction bases with no gene match: 10. The CDR3 length is 16 residues. The CDR3 bases are TGCGCCAGCAGCTCCGGACAAGCGGGAGGGGGGGATACGCAGTATTTT. Translating gives CASSSGQAGGGDTQYF.

This clonotype was picked up a small number of times. This chain connects TRBV27 to TRBJ2-3; no reliable D call. CDR3 length: 14 amino acids. Germline CDR1 is MNHEY and CDR2 is SMNVEV (reference sequence). Trimming left V 5 bases short and J 0 bases short, with 9 bases between. The CDR3 DNA reads TGTGCCAGCAGTCTATTGCCTAGCACAGATACGCAGTATTTT. The encoded protein is CASSLLPSTDTQYF.

The table lists this clonotype with many counts. The V gene is TRBV20-1, the J gene TRBJ2-3; D is unresolved. The V end was cut by 5 bases, the J end by 7 bases, with 16 bases between. Germline V gene lookup returns CDR1 DFQATT and CDR2 SNEGSKA (reference sequence). The CDR3 length is 13 residues. CDR3 coding DNA: TGCAGTGCTGGTCTTACCCTAGAAAATACGCAGTATTTT. Translated, it gives CSAGLTLENTQYF.

The genes are TRBV5-4 and TRBJ1-2; 8 positions agree with TRBD1. Germline V gene lookup returns CDR1 SGHNT and CDR2 YYREEE (reference sequence). This CDR3 spans 16 amino acids. V lost 0 bases to trimming and J lost 8 bases; unmatched junction nucleotides: 12. The CDR3 here is CASSLGSTGDLNGYTF. The CDR3 nucleotides are TGTGCCAGCAGCTTGGGTTCGACAGGGGATTTAAACGGCTACACCTTC.

This clonotype occurred many times. V gene TRBV10-3 combines with J gene TRBJ1-6; D is unresolved. The germline V gene has CDR1 ENHRY and CDR2 SYGVKD. The CDR3 length is 13 residues. The V end was cut by 0 bases, the J end by 6 bases, with 3 bases between. CDR3 region: CAISESRNSPLHF. CDR3 nucleotides: TGTGCCATCAGTGAGTCCCGTAATTCACCCCTCCACTTT.